In its sample, the clone carrying this TCR beta chain was seen once. Its antigen is still unknown. The sample is drawn from a study of T-cell memory formation after mild COVID-19. CDR1 is MNHEY, CDR2 SMNVEV, per germline (reference sequence). The V end was cut by 0 bases, the J end by 2 bases, with 9 bases between. The CDR3 contains 15 residues. A 5'RACE reaction primed in the constant segment made cDNA libraries of TCR alpha and TCR beta, and these carried sample barcodes and UMIs. TCRdb passed the 5' RACE reads through MiXCR, listing each CDR3 protein once. Seen here are roughly 1,500 distinct CDR3 sequences, about 63% observed once, and the top ten hold around 8.8%. Study-level results: The finding that pre-infection memory included some responding clones suggested that cross-reactive memory joined.

The chain recombines TRBV27 with TRBJ2-3; TRBD1 is a possible D gene (5 bases). This receptor was obtained from an adult who had mild COVID-19 (a few samples of this study predate the infection). Cell type and time point are not known. Sequencing was carried out using PBMCs or a T cell subset sorted from them (not recorded which). CDR3 protein: CASSLSSGSTDTQYF. The CDR3 bases are TGTGCCAGCAGTTTATCATCAGGGTCCACAGATACGCAGTATTTT.